This T cell receptor (beta chain) was sequenced during a study of blood T cell repertoires in COVID-19. About the research overall: Both acute and convalescent COVID-19 samples were obtained from the United States, Italy and Spain. In each case, the material was cDNA or gDNA derived from T cells, B-cell-depleted T cells, or PBMCs.

Assay: immunoSEQ multiplex PCR; the TCRdb copy retains only in-frame clones and omits some. The profile shows hundreds of thousands of clones, 81% of them singletons. CDR1 and CDR2 (germline): SGHNT, YYREEE (reference sequence). This CDR3 is 15 amino acids long. V lost 2 bases and J lost 4; bases outside the gene matches: 3. Patients from Seattle were sampled longitudinally, starting during active infection. This sequence originates from a woman older than 75 with COVID-19, enrolled during active disease. The material sequenced was peripheral blood. The chain is built from TRBV5-4 and TRBJ2-3; TRBD2 matches 11 bases. CDR3 nucleotides: TGTGCCAGCAGCTTAACTAGCGGGAGTGCAGATACGCAGTATTTT. It yields the protein CASSLTSGSADTQYF.